This T cell receptor beta chain was found in a study of blood T cell repertoires in COVID-19. Across the study: The United States, Italy and Spain supplied acute and convalescent COVID-19 samples.

Trimming cost V 6 bases and J 2 bases; bases outside gene matches: 8. The CDR3 is 15 residues long. Germline CDR1 and CDR2: SGHRS and YFSETQ. The method was immunoSEQ multiplex PCR; TCRdb's version includes in-frame clones alone and lacks a portion of them. Here the sample spans 97,000 or so clones, roughly nine tenths being singletons. This clonotype was obtained from a man between 60 and 75 years old with acute or convalescent COVID-19. The sample taken for sequencing was peripheral blood. This chain joins TRBV5-1 and TRBJ1-3; 7 bases line up with TRBD1. CDR3 protein: CASTRDGTAGNTIYF. Written as DNA, the CDR3 is TGCGCCAGCACTCGAGATGGGACAGCTGGAAACACCATATATTTT.